Reported below is one TCR beta chain. Methods used by the authors: Nucleated cell number was recorded as an estimate derived from reference gene primer amplification. Data came from immunoSEQ multiplex PCR; TCRdb stores just in-frame clones and leaves some out. That table furnishes V, J and clone size, whereas the DNA furnished D and trimming. The profile shows 70,000 to 75,000 clones, roughly four fifths of them singletons. This entry is derived from a study of blood T cell repertoires in COVID-19. The CDR3 covers 15 residues. Germline values: CDR1 SGHTA, CDR2 FQGNSA. Trimming cost V 5 bases and J 12 bases; bases outside gene matches: 14.

The sequencing input was peripheral blood. This chain connects TRBV7-2 to TRBJ1-2, with 11 bases that match TRBD1. The TCR sequence derives from a woman aged 70 to 79 with acute or convalescent COVID-19. CDR3 nucleotides: TGTGCCAGCAGCCAAGGACAGGGGGCCCTTCTGAGGAACACCTTC. Its protein product is CASSQGQGALLRNTF.